This T cell receptor (beta chain) was captured by sequencing in a study of T cell responses to AZD1222 COVID-19 vaccine (dated by TCRdb to the early 2020s). The study in broad terms: AZD1222 recipients whose second dose came at about 4 weeks and those whose second dose came at about 12 weeks were combined into one group, since spike-specific TCR depth and breadth did not differ between the two schedules. TCR sequencing covered 233 trial participants: 207 given two doses of AZD1222 and 26 given two doses of MenACWY control vaccine. Enrollment into the trials was organized by age into subgroups of 18-55, 56-69 and 70-plus years, and those subgroups contained approximately 160, 26 and 62 TCR-sequenced participants, respectively.

About this clone itself: The antigen this receptor binds is unknown. No quality values exist for individual bases; no much larger clone is one base distant.

The CDR3 regions of human TCRbeta chains were analyzed by immunosequencing. As for how the authors treated the data: TCRs in the repertoires were compared against a reference library of SARS-CoV-2-specific TCRs that had been generated with the MIRA antigen-specificity platform. Breadth meant the fraction of unique TCRs that were SARS-CoV-2-associated, whereas depth meant the fraction of total T cells that were SARS-CoV-2-associated. Using the MIRA data, each spike-specific TCR was assigned both to the spike region to which the TCR was reactive and to a CD4 or CD8 class. Log10-transformed breadth and depth values were compared by one-way ANOVA with Sidak's multiple comparisons tests. Imported from immuneACCESS, the table was reduced by TCRdb to in-frame sequences with V and J called. These copies leave out some clones; in studies compared against another copy, an unresolved V gene accounts for under half, and the cause of the remainder is not known. D and trimming were read from the DNA, whereas the V and J calls and clone size are those reported in that table. The sample table lists about 120,000 clones, 88% of them with a count of one. The ten largest clones take up about 4.9% of the sample.

The CDR3, from cysteine to phenylalanine, totals 13 residues. This entry keeps only the CDR3 DNA: 39 bases, framed from base 1. The germline V gene encodes CDR1 LNHDA and CDR2 SQIVND (reference sequence). V loses 9 bases of germline sequence and J loses 4 bases, and the interval between the two ends is 15 bases. The research as a whole found: Vaccine-associated CD4 TCRs spanned the whole spike protein, with dominant responses in regions 160-218 and 743-854. A significant rise in spike-specific TCR breadth and depth was observed after two AZD1222 doses relative to day 0 and relative to MenACWY recipients. Participants were mostly white British and included more females than males, and it was suggested by the authors that clonal diversity may have been underestimated. The 56-69-year group was small, and its depth increase did not reach significance, likely because of low power. Reportedly, almost half of the unique spike-specific TCRs recognized epitopes lying outside the regions that are mutated in the B.1.351 and B.1.1.7 variants. Only six AZD1222 recipients were SARS-CoV-2 seropositive at baseline, limiting conclusions about previously exposed vaccinees. Because no day 14 peak-response samples were available, repertoires were characterized only after the peak T cell response.

Read against the paper, the sample's time point label means: baseline before first vaccination. Vaccinee samples were obtained from the UK trials COV001 and COV002, which included a single-blind randomized controlled phase 2/3 trial of AZD1222 (ChAdOx1 nCoV-19) in healthy adults. For TCRbeta chain sequencing, PBMC samples from trial participants were taken at day 0 and at day 28 after the second dose. The source material was peripheral blood, sampled on day 0 of AZD1222 vaccination. The clonotype was recovered from an adult in good health. In this chain, TRBV19 is recombined with TRBJ1-2; the D region possibly corresponds to TRBD1 (6 bases align). CDR3 loop: CASRGGRIYGYTF. The nucleotide sequence is TGTGCCAGCCGCGGGGGGCGGATCTATGGCTACACCTTC.